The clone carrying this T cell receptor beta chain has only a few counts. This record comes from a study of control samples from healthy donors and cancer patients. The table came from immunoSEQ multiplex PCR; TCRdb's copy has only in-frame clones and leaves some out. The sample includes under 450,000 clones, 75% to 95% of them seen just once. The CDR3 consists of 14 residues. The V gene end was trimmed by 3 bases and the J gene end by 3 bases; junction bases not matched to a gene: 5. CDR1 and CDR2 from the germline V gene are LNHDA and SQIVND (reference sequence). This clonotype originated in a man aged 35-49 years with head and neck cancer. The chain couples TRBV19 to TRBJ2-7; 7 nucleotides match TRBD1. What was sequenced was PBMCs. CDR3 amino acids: CASSMGTDFYEQYF. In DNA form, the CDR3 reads TGTGCCAGTAGTATGGGGACAGACTTCTACGAGCAGTACTTC. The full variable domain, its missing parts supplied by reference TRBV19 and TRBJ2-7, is DGGITQSPKYLFRKEGQNVTLSCEQNLNHDAMYWYRQDPGQGLRLIYYSQIVNDFQKGDIAEGYSVSREKKESFPLTVTSAQKNPTAFYLCASSMGTDFYEQYFGPGTRLTVT.